This TCR beta chain was sequenced for a study of early T cells in non-severe SARS-CoV-2 infection. For the study at large: The study sequenced bulk RNA from unsorted whole blood, with chains unpaired. Study-level points and caveats: Private and CD4 specificities were missed by VDJdb matching, skewed to anti-spike CD8.

On this clonotype itself: Its specificity is not known.

Individual cDNA molecules were tagged with unique molecular identifiers. One entry per CDR3 protein, called by TCRdb with MiXCR from the 5' RACE reads. The table lists 71,000 or so distinct CDR3 sequences, around 13% of them singletons. Sequencing input: whole blood. The sequence came from an adult who was a healthcare worker with PCR-confirmed SARS-CoV-2 infection or an uninfected control (not recorded which).

The CDR3 region has the DNA TGCAGCGTTGCCCAGGGGGCACGAGATTCACCCCTCCACTTT. Its protein is CSVAQGARDSPLHF. The rearrangement uses TRBV29-1 and TRBJ1-6, with 8 nucleotides matching TRBD1. The V gene's germline CDR1 is SQVTM and CDR2 ANQGSEA. The CDR3 has 14 amino acids. After removal of 4 bases from V and 8 bases from J, the junction contained 7 bases not matched to a gene.